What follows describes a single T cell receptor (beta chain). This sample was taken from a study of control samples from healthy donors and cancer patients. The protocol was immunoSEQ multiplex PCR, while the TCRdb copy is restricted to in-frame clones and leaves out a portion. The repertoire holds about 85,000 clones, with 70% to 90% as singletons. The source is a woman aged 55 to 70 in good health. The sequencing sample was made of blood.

The CDR3 loop reads CASSFWGNQPQHF. The CDR3 nucleotides are TGTGCCAGCAGTTTTTGGGGCAATCAGCCCCAGCATTTT. The gene calls are TRBV27 and TRBJ1-5; no firm D call. The germline CDR1 and CDR2 sequences are MNHEY and SMNVEV (reference sequence). The CDR3 totals 13 residues. Trimming left V 3 bases short and J 2 bases short, with 5 bases between.